This record looks at one T cell receptor (beta chain) sequence and its context. What it binds is unknown. The data are from a study of T cell responses to AZD1222 COVID-19 vaccine. At the level of the study: Second-dose groups at about 4 or about 12 weeks were pooled.

Repertoires were generated with immunoSEQ multiplex PCR, while TCRdb's copy carries only in-frame clones and drops some. The sample has around 170,000 clones, 75% to 95% seen once; the top ten hold 4% to 5.5%. Study conclusions and caveats: AZD1222 recipients seropositive at baseline numbered only five to seven. Scientists sampled the repertoires only once the peak T cell response had passed. The donor group comprised mostly white British people and more females; the analysis possibly underestimated clonal diversity.

From germline, CDR1 is SGHTA and CDR2 FQGNSA. This CDR3 spans 14 amino acids. The V end was cut by 1 base, the J end by 0 bases, with 6 bases between. The V and J genes are TRBV7-2 and TRBJ1-1; D remains ambiguous. The sequence was obtained from an adult in good health. Sequencing was performed on peripheral blood, taken on day 0 of AZD1222 vaccination. The CDR3 DNA is TGTGCCAGCAGCTTAGGACGGATGAACACTGAAGCTTTCTTT. It translates to CASSLGRMNTEAFF. Filled out from reference TRBV7-2 and TRBJ1-1, the complete variable domain reads GAGVSQSPSNKVTEKGKDVELRCDPISGHTALYWYRQSLGQGLEFLIYFQGNSAPDKSGLPSDRFSAERTGGSVSTLTIQRTQQEDSAVYLCASSLGRMNTEAFFGQGTRLTVV.